What follows is one T cell receptor (beta chain) and its context. Its matching antigen is unknown. This entry comes from a study of post-analysis software for immune sequencing data. The study, taken as a whole, reports: About five TRBV segments were more frequent in patients than controls; TRBV5-6, TRBV5-1 and TRBV20-1 belonged to this group. Compared with controls, patients showed significantly lower normalized Chao1 diversity.

The TCR beta cDNA libraries contained unique molecular identifiers. A population of about 0.9 to 10 million T cells gave rise to roughly 0.5 million cDNA molecules. TCRdb re-called the PCR reads with MiXCR, one entry per CDR3 protein. Among some 500,000 distinct CDR3 sequences listed, 40% to 55% were seen once. V lost 1 base and J lost 6, with 13 bases in between. This CDR3 has 14 residues. Germline CDR1 is SGHKS and CDR2 is YYEKEE (reference sequence). V is TRBV5-5 and J is TRBJ1-2, with a tentative D call TRBD1 (5 bases). Sequencing was done on a sample of blood. The receptor was isolated from a girl aged 10-17 years with multiple sclerosis. For the CDR3, the DNA is TGTGCCAGCAGCTTGTCTGGAGCGGGGGATGGCTACACCTTC. Amino acid sequence: CASSLSGAGDGYTF. Variable domain in full (rest from reference TRBV5-5 and TRBJ1-2): DAGVTQSPTHLIKTRGQQVTLRCSPISGHKSVSWYQQVLGQGPQFIFQYYEKEERGRGNFPDRFSARQFPNYSSELNVNALLLGDSALYLCASSLSGAGDGYTFGSGTRLTVV.